The 17 T cell receptor beta chains given below trace back to one sample, sequenced in a study of blood T cell repertoires in COVID-19. Sequencing was performed with immunoSEQ multiplex PCR; in TCRdb, only in-frame clones are kept and a portion is missing. The sample holds 130,000 or so clones, 60% to 85% seen once. Input material: peripheral blood. The receptors stem from a man of 80 years or more with acute or convalescent COVID-19.

About this clone itself: The junction and the germline gene differ at one end; a read error may be behind it. J is TRBJ2-5 and V is TRBV7-7; TRBD1 agrees at 9 bases. Germline assignment: CDR1 SSHAT and CDR2 FNYEAQ (reference sequence). This CDR3 has 13 residues. As DNA, the CDR3 is TGTGCTAGCAGCTTATGGGACAGGGACTCCCAGTACTTC. Encoded protein: CASSLWDRDSQYF. Looking up the rest from reference TRBV7-7 and TRBJ2-5 gives the full variable domain: GAGVSQSPRYKVTKRGQDVTLRCDPISSHATLYWYQQALGQGPEFLTYFNYEAQPDKSGLPSDRFSAERPEGSISTLTIQRTEQRDSAMYRCASSLWDRDSQYFGPGTRLLVL.

The rearrangement uses TRBV6-1 and TRBJ2-3; D unresolved. The ends were cut back, 0 bases at V and 2 bases at J, with 12 bases in the middle. In germline, CDR1 is MNHNS, CDR2 SASEGT. The CDR3 totals 16 residues. The CDR3 is CASSEARRINTDTQYF. The DNA of the CDR3 is TGTGCCAGCAGTGAAGCGCGTCGTATTAACACAGATACGCAGTATTTT.

This clone is a singleton in its sample. The chain couples TRBV19 to TRBJ1-1; tentatively, D is TRBD1 (5 bases). This CDR3 has 16 amino acids. Deletions cut 4 bases from V and 2 bases from J, with 17 bases between. Germline CDR1 and CDR2: LNHDA and SQIVND (reference sequence). DNA of the CDR3: TGTGCCAGTAGTAAATCGGAATTTACAGGAAACACTGAAGCTTTCTTT. The encoded protein is CASSKSEFTGNTEAFF.

This chain uses TRBV5-1 with TRBJ2-1; tentatively, D is TRBD1 (5 bases). This CDR3 region has 15 residues. Trimming removed 5 bases at V and 3 bases at J, with 15 bases between. Germline lookup yields CDR1 SGHRS and CDR2 YFSETQ. CDR3 amino acids: CASRLRGTGYNEQFF. The CDR3 DNA reads as TGCGCCAGCAGGCTAAGGGGAACAGGCTACAATGAGCAGTTCTTC. The full variable domain, its missing parts supplied by reference TRBV5-1 and TRBJ2-1, is KAGVTQTPRYLIKTRGQQVTLSCSPISGHRSVSWYQQTPGQGLQFLFEYFSETQRNKGNFPGRFSGRQFSNSRSEMNVSTLELGDSALYLCASRLRGTGYNEQFFGPGTRLTVL.

This clone came up a few times. The chain uses TRBV12-3 or TRBV12-4 and TRBJ2-5; possibly TRBD1 for D (6 bases). CDR3 length: 13 residues. Trimming stripped 8 bases from V and 4 bases from J, with 14 bases between. Here the CDR3 reads CASGWAGAETQYF. CDR3 coding DNA: TGTGCCAGCGGCTGGGCAGGGGCAGAGACCCAGTACTTC.

This sequence joins TRBV19 and TRBJ1-1; 8 nucleotides align to TRBD1. The junction had 4 bases not matched to a gene; V was cut back by 3 bases and J by 1 base. The germline V gene encodes CDR1 LNHDA and CDR2 SQIVND (reference sequence). The CDR3 contains 15 residues. The CDR3 nucleotides read TGTGCCAGTAGTATTAACAGGGGGAAGAACACTGAAGCTTTCTTT. Translated, it gives CASSINRGKNTEAFF.

This clone was counted many times. The chain has TRBV7-9 and TRBJ1-2; 9 positions agree with TRBD1. This CDR3 is built from 14 residues. Trimming cost V 4 bases and J 8 bases; bases outside gene matches: 8. CDR1 is SEHNR and CDR2 is FQNEAQ in the germline V gene (reference sequence). For the CDR3, the DNA is TGTGCCAGCAGCTACCGGGGACAGGGAGGAGGCTACACCTTC. This sequence encodes CASSYRGQGGGYTF. The whole variable domain, remainder taken from reference TRBV7-9 and TRBJ1-2, is DTGVSQNPRHKITKRGQNVTFRCDPISEHNRLYWYRQTLGQGPEFLTYFQNEAQLEKSRLLSDRFSAERPKGSFSTLEIQRTEQGDSAMYLCASSYRGQGGGYTFGSGTRLTVV.

J is TRBJ1-5 and V is TRBV6-2 or TRBV6-3; D may be TRBD1 (6 bases). The CDR3 extends over 16 amino acids. Trimming removed 2 bases from V and 9 bases from J, with 20 bases in between. CDR1 and CDR2 (germline): MNHEY, SVGEGT. The chain's CDR3 is CASSYEEVRGRGPQHF. The CDR3 DNA is TGTGCCAGCAGTTACGAAGAGGTGAGGGGGAGGGGGCCCCAGCATTTT.

The chain uses TRBV12-2 and TRBJ2-1; the tabulated D call, TRBD1, remains unverified against the DNA. TRBV12-2 is a listed pseudogene. The CDR3 is 18 residues long. The CDR3 DNA sequence: TGTGCAAGTCGCTCGTGCCGGCGGGGACAGGGGGCTGGGAATGAGCAGTTCTTC. Amino acids: CASRSCRRGQGAGNEQFF.

The chain is built from TRBV5-1 and TRBJ1-6; no reliable D call. Trimming took 0 bases from V and 1 from J, leaving 14 bases between them. Germline-derived CDR1 and CDR2 are SGHRS and YFSETQ. The CDR3 contains 18 residues. The CDR3 spells CASSLAPVERSYNSPLHF. In DNA, the CDR3 is TGCGCCAGCAGCTTGGCCCCAGTTGAGAGGTCCTATAATTCACCCCTCCACTTT.

With regard to this clone: Different DNA sequences within this sample yield the same CDR3. The V and J genes are TRBV18 and TRBJ2-2, with D possibly TRBD1 on 5 matching bases. CDR1 is KGHSH, CDR2 LQKENI, per germline. V was shortened by 3 bases and J by 1 base, with 6 bases between the two germline ends. The length of the CDR3 is 14 residues. The CDR3 region has the DNA TGTGCCAGCTCACCCGGACAGAACACCGGGGAGCTGTTTTTT. Encoded protein: CASSPGQNTGELFF.

This CDR3 is CASSQDFRVSNQPQHF. DNA for the CDR3: TGCGCCAGCAGCCAAGATTTCAGGGTTAGCAATCAGCCCCAGCATTTT. This rearrangement joins TRBV4-3 to TRBJ1-5; maybe TRBD1 (5 bases). Looked up from germline, CDR1 is LGHNA and CDR2 is YSLEER. V lost 0 bases to trimming and J lost 0 bases, with 9 bases between them. The CDR3 is made up of 16 amino acids.

The chain's CDR3 is CASSQTGTGGLGYTF. The CDR3, as DNA: TGCGCCAGCAGCCAAACCGGGACAGGGGGGCTTGGCTACACCTTC. The chain combines TRBV4-3 with TRBJ1-2; TRBD1 matches at 11 bases. Germline loops: CDR1 LGHNA, CDR2 YSLEER. CDR3 size: 15 residues. J gave up 7 bases and V 2 bases, and 6 bases lay outside the gene matches.

This sequence joins TRBV5-6 and TRBJ1-5; maybe TRBD1 (5 bases). This CDR3 is 14 amino acids long. CDR1 and CDR2 from the germline V gene are SGHDT and YYEEEE. Trimming stripped 4 bases from V and 7 bases from J, with 15 bases between. The CDR3 DNA reads as TGTGCCAGCAGCCTGCAGGGTGGGGGGCAGCCCCAGCATTTT. Protein: CASSLQGGGQPQHF. The whole variable domain, remainder taken from reference TRBV5-6 and TRBJ1-5, is DAGVTQSPTHLIKTRGQQVTLRCSPKSGHDTVSWYQQALGQGPQFIFQYYEEEERQRGNFPDRFSGHQFPNYSSELNVNALLLGDSALYLCASSLQGGGQPQHFGDGTRLSIL.

This sequence joins TRBV5-1 and TRBJ2-3, with unresolved D. CDR1 SGHRS and CDR2 YFSETQ come from the germline V gene. The CDR3 covers 17 residues. Trimming shortened V by 0 bases and J by 0 bases, and 14 bases separated the two germline ends. CDR3 residues: CASSLGSGISSTDTQYF. In DNA, the CDR3 is TGCGCCAGCAGCTTGGGCTCTGGCATTTCTAGCACAGATACGCAGTATTTT. The entire variable domain, with the rest obtained from reference TRBV5-1 and TRBJ2-3, is as follows: KAGVTQTPRYLIKTRGQQVTLSCSPISGHRSVSWYQQTPGQGLQFLFEYFSETQRNKGNFPGRFSGRQFSNSRSEMNVSTLELGDSALYLCASSLGSGISSTDTQYFGPGTRLTVL.

The chain joins TRBV10-3 to TRBJ2-5; weak D call: TRBD1 (5 bases). This CDR3 comprises 14 residues. The V end lost 3 bases, the J end lost 4 bases, and 12 bases lay between the germline ends. Germline V gene sequence: CDR1 ENHRY, CDR2 SYGVKD. The CDR3 coding sequence is TGTGCCATCAGTGATCAGGGTGTTGGAGAGACCCAGTACTTC. Protein sequence: CAISDQGVGETQYF.

This chain links TRBV2 with TRBJ1-5; 8 bases fit TRBD1. CDR3 length: 18 amino acids. The V segment lost 8 bases and the J segment 1 base; nucleotides outside the gene matches: 16. CDR1 is SNHLY and CDR2 is FYNNEI in the germline V gene. DNA of the CDR3: TGTGCCAGCCATAAGACAGGGGCCTTATATTTAAGCAATCAGCCCCAGCATTTT. It codes for CASHKTGALYLSNQPQHF.